This TCR beta chain was captured in a study of control samples from healthy donors and cancer patients. Clones were sequenced by immunoSEQ multiplex PCR, and TCRdb holds only the in-frame ones, with some missing. The table records 110,000 or so clones, about four fifths of them present only once. This receptor was identified in a woman between 50 and 59 years old in good health. The material sequenced was blood.

In nucleotides, the CDR3 is TGTGCCAGCAGCCAGGCTGGGTGGGGGGCGCAAGCCTACGAGCAGTACTTC. Its protein is CASSQAGWGAQAYEQYF. This chain joins TRBV4-2 and TRBJ2-7, with D possibly called TRBD1 or TRBD2 (6 bases each). The CDR3 extends over 17 amino acids. V was clipped by 3 bases and J by 2 bases, with 20 bases between them. The germline CDR1 and CDR2 sequences are LGHNA and YNFKEQ.